What follows describes a single TCR beta chain. This record belongs to a study of Ad26.COV2.S vaccination and SARS-CoV-2 variants. Between the trimmed V and J ends, which lost 1 base and 9 bases, there was a span of 15 bases. The CDR3 extends over 14 amino acids. Germline V gene sequence: CDR1 MNHEY, CDR2 SVGEGT. Profiling relied on immunoSEQ multiplex PCR, and the TCRdb table lists in-frame clones only, not all of them. This table holds 250,000 or so clones, around nine tenths found once. Treatment of the sample: about 20 received Ad26.COV2.S at low or high dose, single or two shots; 5 received placebo; per-sample allocation not given. Each sample was drawn 63 days after the first injection (of vaccine or placebo).

The source material was peripheral blood, sampled in a trial of Ad26.COV2.S vaccine versus placebo. This chain connects TRBV6-2 or TRBV6-3 to TRBJ2-5, with D unclear. This receptor was obtained from a person between 18 and 65 years old who received the Ad26.COV2.S COVID-19 vaccine or a placebo. CDR3 amino acids: CASSYFSDSGAQYF. In DNA form, the CDR3 reads TGTGCCAGCAGTTACTTCAGCGACTCTGGAGCCCAGTACTTC.